This T cell receptor (beta chain) was recovered during a study of blood T cell repertoires in COVID-19. Study in general: T cells, B-cell-depleted T cells, or PBMCs provided the cDNA or gDNA that served as material.

This clone was counted between two and nine times. As handled by the study authors: Amplification with reference gene primers provided the estimates of nucleated cell counts. Here immunoSEQ multiplex PCR was the method, and the copy in TCRdb shows in-frame clones only, minus some. V, J and clone size are those of that table, while D and trimming were read from the DNA. The table shows about 180,000 clones, with just over 85% occurring only once. The CDR3 length is 16 residues. The germline CDR1 and CDR2 sequences are KGHSH and LQKENI. The J segment lost 7 bases and the V segment lost 4 bases, leaving 8 bases of the junction unmatched.

The sequencing input was PBMCs or T cells enriched from blood (not recorded which). The sequence was obtained from a woman in her late teens or twenties who had recovered from COVID-19. The chain recombines TRBV18 with TRBJ2-2; the match to TRBD1 covers 11 bases. CDR3 bases: TGTGCCAGCTCACGGCGCCGGGACAGGGGGGACGGGGAGCTGTTTTTT. This codes for CASSRRRDRGDGELFF.